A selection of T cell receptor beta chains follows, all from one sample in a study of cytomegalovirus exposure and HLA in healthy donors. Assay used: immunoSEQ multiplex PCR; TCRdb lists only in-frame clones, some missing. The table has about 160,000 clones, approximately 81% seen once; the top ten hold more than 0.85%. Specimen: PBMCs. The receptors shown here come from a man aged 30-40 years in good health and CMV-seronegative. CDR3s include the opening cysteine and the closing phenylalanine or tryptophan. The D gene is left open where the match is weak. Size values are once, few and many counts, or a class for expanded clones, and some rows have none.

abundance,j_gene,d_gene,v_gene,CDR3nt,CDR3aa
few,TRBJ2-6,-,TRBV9,TGTGCCAGCAGCGTAGATCGGGGGTCTGGGGCCAACGTCCTGACTTTC,CASSVDRGSGANVLTF
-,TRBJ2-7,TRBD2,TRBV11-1,TGTGCCAGCAGGAAGCGGGAGTTATCCTACGAGCAGTACTTC,CASRKRELSYEQYF
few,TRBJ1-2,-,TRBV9,-,CASSVAQGTGPLIF
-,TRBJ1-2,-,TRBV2,TGTGCCAGCAGTGCTGGACAGAGCTATGGCTACACCTTC,CASSAGQSYGYTF
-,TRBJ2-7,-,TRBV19,TGTGCCAGTAGGGGGAGGACACCCTACGAGCAGTACTTC,CASRGRTPYEQYF
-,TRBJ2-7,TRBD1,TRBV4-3,TGCGCCAGCAGCCAAGTCGGACAGGGTGAGCAGTACTTC,CASSQVGQGEQYF
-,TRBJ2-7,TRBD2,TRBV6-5,TGTGCCAGCAGTTACTCTAGCGGGAATTGGTATTACGAGCAGTACTTC,CASSYSSGNWYYEQYF
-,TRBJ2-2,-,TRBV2,TGTGCCAGCAGTGAAGCGGGACTCACCGGGGAGCTGTTTTTT,CASSEAGLTGELFF
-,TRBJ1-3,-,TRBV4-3,TGCGCCAGCAGCCAATCCATGGGGGGTGTCTCTTCGGGGGGAAACACCATATATTTT,CASSQSMGGVSSGGNTIYF
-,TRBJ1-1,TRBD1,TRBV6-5,TGTGCCAGCAGTTCCAGGGGGCTCAACACTGAAGCTTTCTTT,CASSSRGLNTEAFF
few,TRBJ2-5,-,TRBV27,TGTGCCAGCAGTTTGCACGGGAGTCGGAAGACCCAGTACTTC,CASSLHGSRKTQYF
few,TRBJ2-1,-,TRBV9,TGTGCCAGCAGCCCGCCCTTTCAGCGTGAGCAGTTCTTC,CASSPPFQREQFF
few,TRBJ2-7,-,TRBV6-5,TGTGCCAGCAGGAAACCCGGGACCTACGAGCAGTACTTC,CASRKPGTYEQYF
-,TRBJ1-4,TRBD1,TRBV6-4,TGTGCCAGCAGCGCTACAGGGGGCAACAATGAAAAACTGTTTTTT,CASSATGGNNEKLFF
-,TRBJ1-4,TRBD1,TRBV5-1,TGCGCCAGCAGCTTGGCCGCCACACAGGGGGCGCTTGGAGAAAATGAAAAACTGTTTTTT,CASSLAATQGALGENEKLFF
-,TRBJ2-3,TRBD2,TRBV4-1,TGCGCCAGCAGCCACCACGGACTAGCGGGGGAGGCAGATACGCAGTATTTT,CASSHHGLAGEADTQYF
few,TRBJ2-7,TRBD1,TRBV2,TGTGCCAGCCGAACAGGGGGGAACGAGCAGTACTTC,CASRTGGNEQYF
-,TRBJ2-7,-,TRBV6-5,TGTGCCAGCAGTTACTCGATTCACTACTCCTACGAGCAGTACTTC,CASSYSIHYSYEQYF
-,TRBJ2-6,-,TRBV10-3,TGTGCCATCAGTCAGGCAGGTGGGGCCAACGTCCTGACTTTC,CAISQAGGANVLTF
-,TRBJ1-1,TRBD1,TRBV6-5,TGTGCCAGCAGCTTCGGACAGGGATTGAACACTGAAGCTTTCTTT,CASSFGQGLNTEAFF
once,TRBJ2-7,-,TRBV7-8,TGTGCCAGCAGCTTACCCCGCGGCAGTGCCTACGAGCAGTACTTC,CASSLPRGSAYEQYF
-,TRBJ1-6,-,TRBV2,TGTGCCAGCAGTGTTCCACAGAGAAATTCACCCCTCCACTTT,CASSVPQRNSPLHF
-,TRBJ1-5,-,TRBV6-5,TGTGCCAGCTCAGGGACAAGGGGGCAGCCCCAGCATTTT,CASSGTRGQPQHF
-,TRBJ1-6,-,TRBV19,TGTGCCAGTAGTTCATGGGAGGTCGGCTTCTATAATTCACCCCTCCACTTT,CASSSWEVGFYNSPLHF
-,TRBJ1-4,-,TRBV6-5,TGTGCCAGCAGTTATCTACCAGGAGGTGAAAAACTGTTTTTT,CASSYLPGGEKLFF
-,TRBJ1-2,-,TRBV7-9,TGTGCCAGCAGCTTAAACAGTTTCGGGCAGGGGCCAAAAGGCTATGGCTACACCTTC,CASSLNSFGQGPKGYGYTF
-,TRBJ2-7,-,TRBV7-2,TGTGCCAGCAGCTTAGGCGGCAGCTTCTACGAGCAGTACTTC,CASSLGGSFYEQYF
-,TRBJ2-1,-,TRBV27,TGTGCCAGCAGTTTAGGGGGGGCTCTCAATGAGCAGTTCTTC,CASSLGGALNEQFF
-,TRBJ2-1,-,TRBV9,TGTGCCAGCAGCTCGAACCCAGGCGGCGGGGACCACAATGAGCAGTTCTTC,CASSSNPGGGDHNEQFF
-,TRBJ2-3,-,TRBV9,TGTGCCAGCAGCGTAGCTACCAGCGGGTACAACACAGATACGCAGTATTTT,CASSVATSGYNTDTQYF
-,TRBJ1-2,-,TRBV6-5,TGTGCCAGCAGTTACGTCCAGGGATCAGCTAACTATGGCTACACCTTC,CASSYVQGSANYGYTF
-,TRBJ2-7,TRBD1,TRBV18,TGTGCCAGCTCACCACTTGACCCCCGGGACAGGGGCACCTACGAGCAGTACTTC,CASSPLDPRDRGTYEQYF
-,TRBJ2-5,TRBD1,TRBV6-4,TGTGCCAGCAGTGTAGAACCGGGACAGGGTATGGAGACCCAGTACTTC,CASSVEPGQGMETQYF
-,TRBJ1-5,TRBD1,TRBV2,TGTGCCAGCAGCTTGGACAGGGGATATCAGCCCCAGCATTTT,CASSLDRGYQPQHF
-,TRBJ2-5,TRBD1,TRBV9,TGTGCCAGCAGCGTAGGGACAGGGAATCAAGAGACCCAGTACTTC,CASSVGTGNQETQYF
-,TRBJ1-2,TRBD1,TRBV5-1,TGCGCCAGCAGCCTCCGGGACAGGGGGCTTGATGGCTACACCTTC,CASSLRDRGLDGYTF
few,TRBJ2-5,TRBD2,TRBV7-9,TGTGCCAGCAGCTCCCGGGCTAGCGGGGCCCTCCAAGAGACCCAGTACTTC,CASSSRASGALQETQYF
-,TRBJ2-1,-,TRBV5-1,TGCGCCAGCAGCTTGCCCCCGTTGACAGGATTCGGTGAGCAGTTCTTC,CASSLPPLTGFGEQFF
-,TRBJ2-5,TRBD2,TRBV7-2,TGTGCCAGCAGCCAAGTTGGTAGCGGGGGGAAAGAGACCCAGTACTTC,CASSQVGSGGKETQYF
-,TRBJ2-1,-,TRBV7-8,TGTGCCAGCGGGAGATGGGCCGACTACAATGAGCAGTTCTTC,CASGRWADYNEQFF
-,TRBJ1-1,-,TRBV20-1,TGCAGTGCTAGAGATCCAAATGAAGCTTTCTTT,CSARDPNEAFF
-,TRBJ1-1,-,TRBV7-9,TGTGCCAGCAGCTTAGGGGGGGGGAACACTGAAGCTTTCTTT,CASSLGGGNTEAFF
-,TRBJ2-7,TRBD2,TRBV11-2,TGTGCCAGCAACCACTTCTCGGGGGGATCCGAGCAGTACTTC,CASNHFSGGSEQYF